The 5 T cell receptor beta chains given below trace back to one sample, sequenced in a study of blood T cell repertoires in COVID-19. Generated by immunoSEQ multiplex PCR, the TCRdb table keeps only in-frame clones and is missing some. Of fewer than 70,000 clones listed, 60% to 85% are singletons. Sequencing used peripheral blood. The receptors were sampled from a human donor in a cohort sampled during active COVID-19.

In this sample, this clone turned up a few times. The V call is TRBV3-1 (or the pseudogene TRBV3-2), the J call TRBJ1-2; tentative D call: TRBD1 (5 bases). The length of the CDR3 is 14 residues. The germline gives CDR1 LGHDT, CDR2 YNNKEL (reference sequence). Between the trimmed V and J ends, which lost 0 bases and 8 bases, there was a span of 13 bases. The CDR3 DNA sequence: TGTGCCAGCAGCCAAGAAGCAGGGCCCGAGGGCTACACCTTC. Translation: CASSQEAGPEGYTF.

The V gene is TRBV27, the J gene TRBJ2-7, with 10 positions matching TRBD1. CDR3 length equals 15 residues. CDR1 and CDR2 from the germline V gene are MNHEY and SMNVEV (reference sequence). Trimming at V came to 2 bases and at J to 5 bases, leaving 6 bases not matched to a gene. The CDR3 DNA reads TGTGCCAGCAGTTTACCGGGACAGGGGAAGGACGAGCAGTACTTC. The encoded protein is CASSLPGQGKDEQYF.

The rearrangement links TRBV2 to TRBJ2-6; TRBD1 matches at 8 bases. Germline V CDR1 and CDR2: SNHLY, FYNNEI. The CDR3 has 17 amino acids. V lost 3 bases, J lost 0 bases, and 4 bases stayed unmatched. The CDR3 DNA reads as TGTGCCAGCAGTGATGTGGACAGGGTCTCTGGGGCCAACGTCCTGACTTTC. Its translation is CASSDVDRVSGANVLTF.

V gene TRBV7-8 combines with J gene TRBJ1-5, with TRBD1 identical over 7 bases. Germline V lookup: CDR1 SGHVS, CDR2 FQNEAQ. The CDR3 covers 14 residues. Losses at the gene ends were 2 bases for V and 4 bases for J; bases not matched to a gene: 2. The CDR3 DNA sequence: TGTGCCAGCAGCTTAACAGGGGTAAATCAGCCCCAGCATTTT. Protein product: CASSLTGVNQPQHF. The full variable domain, rest sourced from reference TRBV7-8 and TRBJ1-5, is GAGVSQSPRYKVAKRGQDVALRCDPISGHVSLFWYQQALGQGPEFLTYFQNEAQLDKSGLPSDRFFAERPEGSVSTLKIQRTQQEDSAVYLCASSLTGVNQPQHFGDGTRLSIL.

The chain has TRBV27 and TRBJ2-7; maybe TRBD2 (6 bases). The ends were cut back, 5 bases at V and 3 bases at J, with 26 bases in the middle. The CDR3 has 18 residues. The germline CDR1 and CDR2 sequences are MNHEY and SMNVEV (reference sequence). CDR3 DNA sequence: TGTGCCAGCAGTAAACTAGCTCCTTCTTTCCATACGTACTACGAGCAGTACTTC. It codes for CASSKLAPSFHTYYEQYF.